These T cell receptor beta chains were read from a single sample in a study of blood T cell repertoires in COVID-19. Repertoires were generated with immunoSEQ multiplex PCR, while TCRdb's copy carries only in-frame clones and drops some. The table includes hundreds of thousands of clones, around nine tenths detected once. Sequenced: PBMCs or T cells enriched from blood (not recorded which). The source is a woman aged 40 to 50 who had recovered from COVID-19. CDR3s leave out the opening cysteine and the closing phenylalanine or tryptophan. The order of the fields is CDR3 protein, V gene, J gene.

CDR3aa: ASSSPGHSAEEYGYT
v_gene: TRBV21-1
j_gene: TRBJ1-2

CDR3aa: ASSDLIPGTSPPNAQF
v_gene: TRBV25-1
j_gene: TRBJ2-1

CDR3aa: ASSLRGLGYNEQF
v_gene: TRBV5-8
j_gene: TRBJ2-1

CDR3aa: ASLSGYNEQF
v_gene: TRBV27
j_gene: TRBJ2-1

CDR3aa: ASSGRPGLAGSDTQY
v_gene: TRBV5-1
j_gene: TRBJ2-3

CDR3aa: ASSPSALELAQY
v_gene: TRBV28
j_gene: TRBJ2-7

CDR3aa: ASSLKSETEAF
v_gene: TRBV6-2/TRBV6-3
j_gene: TRBJ1-1

CDR3aa: ASKDRVGLAKNIQY
v_gene: TRBV2
j_gene: TRBJ2-4

CDR3aa: ASRKDRADTGELF
v_gene: TRBV6-5
j_gene: TRBJ2-2

CDR3aa: ASSPLRGHSETQY
v_gene: TRBV19
j_gene: TRBJ2-5